The 4 T cell receptor beta chains below were found in one sample sequenced in a study of T cells in Graves' hyperthyroidism and ophthalmopathy. TCR beta CDR3 regions were amplified from RNA. TCR CDR3 underwent first-round RT-PCR with the HTBI primer set. TCRdb processed the multiplex PCR reads anew with MiXCR; each CDR3 protein has one entry. The data contain about 610,000 distinct CDR3 sequences, under 15% of them singletons. Sequenced sample: blood. The receptor set was obtained from a woman between 35 and 50 years old with Graves' ophthalmopathy.

This clonotype was seen many times. V and J are TRBV28 and TRBJ1-1; 8 bases line up with TRBD1. Germline V gene sequence: CDR1 MDHEN, CDR2 SYDVKM. After removal of 7 bases from V and 11 bases from J, the junction contained 3 bases not matched to a gene. CDR3 length: 10 residues. CDR3 protein: CASNGQGAFF. In DNA, the CDR3 is TGTGCCAGCAACGGACAGGGTGCTTTCTTT.

Regarding this clonotype: This clone may be a read error of a much larger clone one base away. The conserved final phenylalanine or tryptophan is absent from the CDR3, which likely points to a read error. This rearrangement joins TRBV6-2 or TRBV6-3 to TRBJ2-5; D unclear. The germline V and J ends were trimmed by 2 bases and 4 bases, with 17 bases remaining between them. Germline V gene lookup returns CDR1 MNHEY and CDR2 SVGEGT. This CDR3 spans 16 amino acids. Here the CDR3 reads CASSYVLGGLRETQYL. The CDR3 nucleotides are TGTGCCAGCAGTTACGTTTTAGGTGGTTTGAGAGAGACCCAGTACCTC.

The gene calls are TRBV5-1 and TRBJ2-7; D is perhaps TRBD2 (5 bases). Germline V CDR1 and CDR2: SGHRS, YFSETQ. V was trimmed by 8 bases and J by 5 bases, leaving 20 bases between them. There are 14 residues in the CDR3. DNA for the CDR3: TGCGCCAGTAGGACGGGGTGGACGCGAGACGAGCAGTACTTC. Amino acid sequence: CASRTGWTRDEQYF.

The chain employs TRBV2 and TRBJ2-2; possibly TRBD1 for D (6 bases). This CDR3 region has 13 residues. In germline, CDR1 is SNHLY, CDR2 FYNNEI. Trimming took 6 bases from V and 5 from J, leaving 10 bases between them. The CDR3 coding sequence is TGTGCCAGCAGGGCGGACAGAACCGGGGAGCTGTTTTTT. Its protein is CASRADRTGELFF.